Below, 27 T cell receptor beta chains from the same sample are listed, as sequenced in a study of control samples from healthy donors and cancer patients. Sequenced by immunoSEQ multiplex PCR; TCRdb stores in-frame clones only, minus some. The sample contains under 85,000 clones, approximately 94% of which appear only once. The sample consisted of PBMCs. The receptors originated from a woman aged 40 to 50 with lung cancer.

The chain uses TRBV7-2 and TRBJ1-2; 7 bases are a match to TRBD1. The CDR3 has 15 residues. V dropped 5 bases and J dropped 0; count of bases not matched to a gene: 6. CDR1 and CDR2 from the germline V gene are SGHTA and FQGNSA. CDR3 sequence reads: CASSVQGGANYGYTF. The CDR3 bases are TGTGCCAGCAGCGTCCAGGGGGGAGCTAACTATGGCTACACCTTC.

V gene TRBV7-6 combines with J gene TRBJ2-1; D tentatively reads TRBD1 or TRBD2 (6 bases each). Germline-derived CDR1 and CDR2 are SGHVS and FNYEAQ. This CDR3 comprises 17 residues. With 1 base removed from V and 2 bases from J, the gap between germline ends came to 15 bases. CDR3 region: CASSLGAGGYTYNEQFF. DNA for the CDR3: TGTGCCAGCAGCTTAGGGGCCGGGGGCTATACCTACAATGAGCAGTTCTTC. Full variable domain (missing parts from reference TRBV7-6 and TRBJ2-1): GAGVSQSPRYKVTKRGQDVALRCDPISGHVSLYWYRQALGQGPEFLTYFNYEAQQDKSGLPNDRFSAERPEGSISTLTIQRTEQRDSAMYRCASSLGAGGYTYNEQFFGPGTRLTVL.

This clone is a singleton in its sample. The gene calls are TRBV30 and TRBJ1-2; weak D call: TRBD1 (5 bases). The CDR3 spans 15 residues. In germline, CDR1 is GTSNPN, CDR2 SVGIG (reference sequence). V gave up 0 bases and J gave up 4 bases, with 15 bases separating them. For the CDR3, the DNA is TGTGCCTGGAGTGTACTGGGGGAAAGTCTCTATGGCTACACCTTC. Protein: CAWSVLGESLYGYTF.

Notes on this clone: The junction shows a germline mismatch at one end, possibly a read error. The J gene is TRBJ2-2, the V gene TRBV7-7, with no clear D. The germline V gene encodes CDR1 SSHAT and CDR2 FNYEAQ (reference sequence). The CDR3 is 15 amino acids. The CDR3 here is CASSYSMTPTGELFF. CDR3 coding DNA: TGTGCTAGCAGCTACTCTATGACACCGACCGGGGAGCTGTTTTTT. Based on the CDR3 plus reference TRBV7-7 and TRBJ2-2, the full variable domain is GAGVSQSPRYKVTKRGQDVTLRCDPISSHATLYWYQQALGQGPEFLTYFNYEAQPDKSGLPSDRFSAERPEGSISTLTIQRTEQRDSAMYRCASSYSMTPTGELFFGEGSRLTVL.

The rearrangement joins TRBV5-6 to TRBJ1-2, with D perhaps TRBD1 (6 bases). The germline V and J ends were trimmed by 4 bases and 4 bases, with 14 bases remaining between them. This CDR3 region has 14 residues. Looked up from germline, CDR1 is SGHDT and CDR2 is YYEEEE. CDR3 sequence reads: CASSKGQAIYGYTF. Written as DNA, the CDR3 is TGTGCCAGCAGCAAGGGACAAGCAATCTATGGCTACACCTTC.

V and J are TRBV5-5 and TRBJ2-7; 7 nucleotides match TRBD2. From germline, CDR1 is SGHKS and CDR2 YYEKEE (reference sequence). Trimming removed 5 bases from V and 3 bases from J; junction bases left unmatched: 5. The CDR3 contains 13 residues. DNA for the CDR3: TGTGCCAGCAGATCAGGGACTAACTACGAGCAGTACTTC. This codes for CASRSGTNYEQYF. Full variable domain (outside the CDR3, taken from reference TRBV5-5 and TRBJ2-7): DAGVTQSPTHLIKTRGQQVTLRCSPISGHKSVSWYQQVLGQGPQFIFQYYEKEERGRGNFPDRFSARQFPNYSSELNVNALLLGDSALYLCASRSGTNYEQYFGPGTRLTVT.

The gene calls are TRBV5-1 and TRBJ1-1; perhaps TRBD1 as D (5 bases). This CDR3 contains 16 residues. Germline loops: CDR1 SGHRS, CDR2 YFSETQ. V dropped 1 base and J dropped 4 bases, with 17 bases sitting between them. The CDR3 protein is CASSLRPRDLFTEAFF. The CDR3 coding sequence is TGCGCCAGCAGCTTGCGGCCCAGGGACCTATTCACTGAAGCTTTCTTT.

This sequence joins TRBV19 and TRBJ1-1; TRBD1 might be the D (5 bases). With 3 bases removed from V and 7 bases from J, the gap between germline ends came to 24 bases. The CDR3 extends over 17 amino acids. The germline V gene encodes CDR1 LNHDA and CDR2 SQIVND (reference sequence). The CDR3 bases are TGTGCCAGTAGTATGAAAAGGCCCAAAGAACAGGTACTTGAAGCTTTCTTT. Residues: CASSMKRPKEQVLEAFF.

As regards this clone: This specimen includes other DNA sequences encoding the same CDR3. The chain recombines TRBV9 with TRBJ2-3; TRBD2 agrees at 8 bases. CDR1 is SGDLS and CDR2 is YYNGEE in the germline V gene. CDR3 size: 12 residues. With V trimmed by 5 bases and J by 6 bases, 2 bases remained unmatched. CDR3 in DNA: TGTGCCAGCAGTCGGGGGGGCGATACGCAGTATTTT. Protein sequence: CASSRGGDTQYF. The variable domain in full, completed from reference TRBV9 and TRBJ2-3, reads DSGVTQTPKHLITATGQRVTLRCSPRSGDLSVYWYQQSLDQGLQFLIQYYNGEERAKGNILERFSAQQFPDLHSELNLSSLELGDSALYFCASSRGGDTQYFGPGTRLTVL.

This clone has a single count. The rearrangement uses TRBV19 and TRBJ1-1; D is ambiguous. The CDR3 consists of 16 residues. V lost 7 bases to trimming and J lost 6 bases, with 24 bases between them. Germline CDR1 reads LNHDA; CDR2 reads SQIVND (reference sequence). The CDR3 DNA sequence: TGTGCCAGTACCCACCCTTACACAGACAAGGGATCTGAAGCTTTCTTT. Translated: CASTHPYTDKGSEAFF.

V and J are TRBV5-1 and TRBJ1-3; D might be TRBD1 (6 bases). The CDR3 has 13 residues. The germline CDR1 and CDR2 sequences are SGHRS and YFSETQ. Trimming shortened V by 5 bases and J by 1 base, and 7 bases separated the two germline ends. The CDR3, as DNA: TGCGCCAGCAGGGGGGCGTCTGGAAACACCATATATTTT. It is translated as CASRGASGNTIYF.

This clone showed up just once. The V gene is TRBV5-1, the J gene TRBJ1-2, with D perhaps matching TRBD1 (5 bases). V gave up 4 bases and J gave up 4 bases, with 17 bases separating them. The CDR3 loop spans 15 amino acids. In germline, CDR1 is SGHRS, CDR2 YFSETQ. CDR3 protein: CASSEGLGRRYGYTF. CDR3 DNA: TGCGCCAGCAGCGAGGGACTCGGGAGGCGCTATGGCTACACCTTC.

This clone has just one count. In DNA form, the CDR3 reads TGTGCCAGCAGCTTGGTGACAGAACCTTACCACGAGCAGTACTTC. This translates into CASSLVTEPYHEQYF. V and J are TRBV5-6 and TRBJ2-7; the D gene is possibly TRBD1 (5 bases). Germline CDR1 reads SGHDT; CDR2 reads YYEEEE. V was trimmed by 0 bases and J by 5 bases, leaving 15 bases between them. The CDR3 is made up of 15 amino acids. Filled out from reference TRBV5-6 and TRBJ2-7, the complete variable domain reads DAGVTQSPTHLIKTRGQQVTLRCSPKSGHDTVSWYQQALGQGPQFIFQYYEEEERQRGNFPDRFSGHQFPNYSSELNVNALLLGDSALYLCASSLVTEPYHEQYFGPGTRLTVT.

The chain's CDR3 is CASSNRLAEQTQYF. In DNA, the CDR3 is TGTGCCAGCAGCAACCGACTAGCGGAGCAGACCCAGTACTTC. This chain joins TRBV13 and TRBJ2-5; 9 positions match TRBD2. V was pared by 5 bases and J by 6 bases, with 7 bases of the junction left unmatched. CDR1 and CDR2 from the germline V gene are PRHDT and FYEKMQ (reference sequence). The length of the CDR3 is 14 residues.

The chain employs TRBV11-2 and TRBJ2-7, with 9 bases lining up with TRBD2. The CDR3 consists of 17 residues. Trimming removed 1 base from V and 7 bases from J; junction bases left unmatched: 14. Germline CDR1 reads SGHAT; CDR2 reads FQNNGV. The CDR3 loop reads CASSLVRGGGEMGEQYF. CDR3 coding DNA: TGTGCCAGCAGCTTAGTTCGCGGCGGGGGGGAAATGGGTGAGCAGTACTTC. Based on the CDR3 plus reference TRBV11-2 and TRBJ2-7, the full variable domain is EAGVAQSPRYKIIEKRQSVAFWCNPISGHATLYWYQQILGQGPKLLIQFQNNGVVDDSQLPKDRFSAERLKGVDSTLKIQPAKLEDSAVYLCASSLVRGGGEMGEQYFGPGTRLTVT.

This chain uses TRBV9 with TRBJ2-1, with 9 bases fitting TRBD2. The germline CDR1 and CDR2 sequences are SGDLS and YYNGEE. The length of the CDR3 is 14 residues. Trimming took 3 bases from V and 9 from J; bases not matched to a gene: 7. The CDR3 region is CASSEGGLASEQFF. Written as DNA, the CDR3 is TGTGCCAGCAGCGAGGGGGGACTAGCCTCTGAGCAGTTCTTC.

The chain couples TRBV27 to TRBJ2-7; the D gene is possibly TRBD2 (6 bases). Germline values: CDR1 MNHEY, CDR2 SMNVEV (reference sequence). V lost 0 bases and J 4 bases, leaving 13 bases between the germline ends. The CDR3 runs 15 residues. CDR3 residues: CASSLSGGEAYEQYF. The CDR3 DNA sequence: TGTGCCAGCAGTTTATCGGGCGGGGAAGCATACGAGCAGTACTTC.

The chain couples TRBV5-6 to TRBJ1-5; TRBD1 matches at 9 bases. Germline CDR1 and CDR2: SGHDT and YYEEEE. This CDR3 has 15 residues. V lost 4 bases, J lost 4 bases, and 6 bases stayed unmatched. The CDR3 region is CASSARDRDNQPQHF. CDR3 in DNA: TGTGCCAGCAGCGCCCGGGACAGGGATAATCAGCCCCAGCATTTT.

The chain is built from TRBV27 and TRBJ2-7, with D perhaps matching TRBD1 (6 bases). The ends were cut back, 10 bases at V and 0 bases at J, with 10 bases in the middle. The CDR3 runs 12 residues. In germline, CDR1 is MNHEY, CDR2 SMNVEV (reference sequence). The CDR3 bases are TGTGCCACGACGGACAGCTCCTACGAGCAGTACTTC. Translated, it gives CATTDSSYEQYF.

V gene TRBV11-2 combines with J gene TRBJ2-7; 10 nucleotides align to TRBD1. The germline CDR1 and CDR2 sequences are SGHAT and FQNNGV. This CDR3 comprises 13 residues. The V and J ends lost 8 bases and 5 bases, in that order; junction bases with no gene match: 6. The CDR3 sequence is CASRDRGSHEQYF. CDR3 bases: TGTGCCAGCCGGGACAGGGGTTCCCACGAGCAGTACTTC.

This chain connects TRBV6-1 to TRBJ1-4; D not certain. The germline V gene has CDR1 MNHNS and CDR2 SASEGT. The CDR3 consists of 13 residues. Between the trimmed V and J ends, which lost 0 bases and 7 bases, there was a span of 6 bases. As DNA, the CDR3 is TGTGCCAGCAGTGAAGCCATGACTGAAAAACTGTTTTTT. Its protein product is CASSEAMTEKLFF.

The chain combines TRBV29-1 with TRBJ2-5, with TRBD2 matching 8 bases. The V and J ends lost 1 base and 1 base, in that order; junction bases with no gene match: 8. The CDR3 length is 16 residues. Per germline, CDR1 SQVTM and CDR2 ANQGSEA. CDR3 coding DNA: TGCAGCGTTGAAGGAGGGGATAGCGGGGTCCAAGAGACCCAGTACTTC. Protein: CSVEGGDSGVQETQYF.

Comments on this clone: In the same sample, other DNA sequences code for this CDR3. The chain couples TRBV5-1 to TRBJ1-6; TRBD1 matches 7 bases. Per the germline V gene, CDR1 is SGHRS and CDR2 is YFSETQ. V lost 0 bases to trimming and J lost 4 bases; unmatched junction nucleotides: 1. The CDR3 is made up of 15 amino acids. The CDR3, as DNA: TGCGCCAGCAGCTTGGAGGGGGCATATAATTCACCCCTCCACTTT. Its translation: CASSLEGAYNSPLHF.

This sequence joins TRBV13 and TRBJ1-1; 11 positions agree with TRBD1. Germline V gene data show CDR1 as PRHDT and CDR2 as FYEKMQ (reference sequence). This CDR3 is 12 amino acids long. Germline trimming cut 5 bases from V and 10 bases from J; bases unmatched to any gene: 3. CDR3 sequence (DNA): TGTGCCAGCAGCCGGACAGGGGGCCCAGCTTTCTTT. The encoded protein is CASSRTGGPAFF.

This sequence joins TRBV19 and TRBJ1-2, with 10 bases lining up with TRBD1. Germline-derived CDR1 and CDR2 are LNHDA and SQIVND (reference sequence). V was clipped by 1 base and J by 4 bases; unmatched bases: 6. The CDR3 runs to 16 residues. In nucleotides, the CDR3 is TGTGCCAGTAGTATAGGGGGACAGGGGTCCTCCTATGGCTACACCTTC. This codes for CASSIGGQGSSYGYTF.

V is TRBV30 and J is TRBJ1-5, with TRBD1 identical over 8 bases. Germline V gives CDR1 GTSNPN, CDR2 SVGIG (reference sequence). The CDR3 runs to 14 residues. The ends lost 1 base at V and 6 bases at J; junction bases unmatched: 5. This CDR3 is CAWSAGGLGQPQHF. The DNA for the CDR3 is TGTGCCTGGAGTGCAGGGGGCTTAGGTCAGCCCCAGCATTTT.

The chain is built from TRBV28 and TRBJ2-1; D not certain. V lost 4 bases and J lost 9, with 10 bases in between. The CDR3 loop spans 12 amino acids. Per germline, CDR1 MDHEN and CDR2 SYDVKM. CDR3 nucleotide sequence: TGTGCCAGCAGTTCTCCAAAAGGTGAGCAGTTCTTC. Amino acids: CASSSPKGEQFF.